This T cell receptor (beta chain) was sequenced in a study of T cell clonality in common variable immunodeficiency. Study results and limitations: Fewer deletions and N-nucleotide insertions were reportedly seen in common variable immunodeficiency TCR beta sequences. CVID patient heterogeneity limited repertoire-clinical complication correlations.

Data came from immunoSEQ multiplex PCR; TCRdb stores just in-frame clones and leaves some out. The sample is made up of 40,000 or so clones, none counted only once. The CDR3 spans 15 residues. V lost 2 bases to trimming and J lost 2 bases; unmatched junction nucleotides: 4. Germline V gene lookup returns CDR1 GTSNPN and CDR2 SVGIG (reference sequence). Patients and controls were mostly of Caucasian heritage. This clone has more than one count but fewer than ten. Its target is unknown. The read finishes 3 residues shy of the CDR3 end, and the germline J gene is used to complete it. The sequence was obtained from a person aged 18 to 75 in good health. This rearrangement joins TRBV30 to TRBJ1-3, with TRBD1 identical over 9 bases. The sample taken for sequencing was peripheral blood mononuclear cells. The CDR3 loop reads CAWSRDRVAGNTIYF. CDR3 DNA (partial): TGTGCCTGGAGTAGGGACAGGGTGGCTGGAAACACC.